The 10 T cell receptor beta chains presented below share a single source sample, sequenced in a study of OX40 agonist ivuxolimab in advanced cancers. The protocol was immunoSEQ multiplex PCR, while the TCRdb copy is restricted to in-frame clones and leaves out a portion. The sample lists roughly 55,000 clones, 86% occurring once. The source material was CD4+ or CD8+ T cells sorted from blood, sampled in a trial of the OX40 agonist ivuxolimab. The receptors were sampled from an adult with an advanced solid tumor such as melanoma, head and neck, liver or kidney cancer.

DNA of the CDR3: TGCGCCAGCCTACCGCCCGAGGGGCCCCCCACAGATACGCAGTATTTT. This translates into CASLPPEGPPTDTQYF. This sequence joins TRBV10-2 and TRBJ2-3; tentatively, D is TRBD1 or TRBD2 (5 bases each). In germline, CDR1 is WSHSY, CDR2 SAAADI. The CDR3 loop spans 16 amino acids. V lost 8 bases to trimming and J lost 2 bases, with 20 bases between them.

This clone was picked up one time. The J gene is TRBJ2-1, the V gene TRBV13, with D perhaps matching TRBD2 (6 bases). Germline V gene data show CDR1 as PRHDT and CDR2 as FYEKMQ (reference sequence). The CDR3 has 16 amino acids. Trimming pared 1 base from V and 3 bases from J, leaving 13 bases between. The DNA of the CDR3 is TGTGCCAGCAGCTTAGTCGTGGGACTGAACTACAATGAGCAGTTCTTC. Its translation is CASSLVVGLNYNEQFF.

This sequence joins TRBV10-1 and TRBJ1-1; weak D call: TRBD1 (6 bases). V was clipped by 2 bases and J by 5 bases, with 18 bases between them. Looked up from germline, CDR1 is WNHNN and CDR2 is SYGVQD (reference sequence). This CDR3 is 16 amino acids long. As DNA, the CDR3 is TGCGCCAGCAGTGAGAGGGTGGCAGGGGAGGAAACTGAAGCTTTCTTT. Encoded protein: CASSERVAGEETEAFF.

This sequence joins TRBV21-1 and TRBJ2-7; the table's D gene call, TRBD1, was not cross checked with the DNA. TRBV21-1 is designated a pseudogene. This CDR3 is built from 15 residues. The chain's CDR3 is CASRISGQGVYEQYF. The CDR3 nucleotides read TGTGCCAGCAGGATATCGGGACAGGGGGTCTACGAGCAGTACTTC.

The J gene is TRBJ1-5, the V gene TRBV2, with 7 bases fitting TRBD1. With 5 bases clipped from V and 0 bases from J, the junction kept 7 bases outside the gene matches. Germline CDR1 reads SNHLY; CDR2 reads FYNNEI. There are 16 residues in the CDR3. CDR3 sequence reads: CASSHTGEYSNQPQHF. In DNA, the CDR3 is TGTGCCAGCAGTCATACAGGGGAGTATAGCAATCAGCCCCAGCATTTT.

The table lists this clone with a count of one. This chain uses TRBV5-6 with TRBJ2-1; D is undetermined. The germline V and J ends were trimmed by 3 bases and 0 bases, with 4 bases remaining between them. The CDR3 consists of 13 residues. Germline CDR1 SGHDT, CDR2 YYEEEE. CDR3 residues: CASSSSSYNEQFF. CDR3 nucleotides: TGTGCCAGCAGCTCGAGCTCCTACAATGAGCAGTTCTTC.

The DNA for the CDR3 is TGTGCCAGCAGCCCGACAGGGATCACTGAAGCTTTCTTT. Its translation is CASSPTGITEAFF. The chain couples TRBV5-6 to TRBJ1-1; 7 nucleotides line up with TRBD1. Germline V lookup: CDR1 SGHDT, CDR2 YYEEEE. The CDR3 runs to 13 residues. The V segment lost 4 bases and the J segment 4 bases; nucleotides outside the gene matches: 4.

This clone was counted between two and nine times. The J gene is TRBJ1-1, the V gene TRBV4-2; D not certain. The germline V and J ends were trimmed by 4 bases and 7 bases, with 16 bases remaining between them. The CDR3 runs 14 residues. Germline CDR1 LGHNA, CDR2 YNFKEQ. The CDR3 nucleotides are TGTGCCAGCAGCCCCACCGGCGGGGTTTATGAAGCTTTCTTT. It encodes CASSPTGGVYEAFF.

The chain employs TRBV28 and TRBJ2-2; D gene unclear. CDR1 is MDHEN, CDR2 SYDVKM, per germline. V lost 6 bases to trimming and J lost 5 bases, with 13 bases between them. This CDR3 is 14 amino acids long. CDR3 sequence reads: CASSPIERTGELFF. In DNA, the CDR3 is TGTGCCAGCAGCCCCATAGAGCGTACCGGGGAGCTGTTTTTT.

This clone has just a few counts. The chain carries TRBV5-1 and TRBJ1-5, with D perhaps TRBD1 (5 bases). CDR3 length equals 14 residues. Germline V gene data show CDR1 as SGHRS and CDR2 as YFSETQ. V was pared by 1 base and J by 5 bases, with 10 bases between. CDR3 protein: CASSLSGRDQPQHF. The CDR3 bases are TGCGCCAGCAGCTTGTCGGGCAGGGATCAGCCCCAGCATTTT. Based on the CDR3 plus reference TRBV5-1 and TRBJ1-5, the full variable domain is KAGVTQTPRYLIKTRGQQVTLSCSPISGHRSVSWYQQTPGQGLQFLFEYFSETQRNKGNFPGRFSGRQFSNSRSEMNVSTLELGDSALYLCASSLSGRDQPQHFGDGTRLSIL.